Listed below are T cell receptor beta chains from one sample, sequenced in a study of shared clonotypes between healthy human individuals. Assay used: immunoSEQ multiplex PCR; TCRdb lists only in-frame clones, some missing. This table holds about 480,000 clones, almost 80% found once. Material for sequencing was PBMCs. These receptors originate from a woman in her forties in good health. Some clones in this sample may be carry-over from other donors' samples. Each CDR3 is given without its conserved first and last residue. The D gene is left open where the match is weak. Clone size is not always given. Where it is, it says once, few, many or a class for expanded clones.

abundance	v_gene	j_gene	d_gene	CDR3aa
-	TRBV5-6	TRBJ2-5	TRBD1	ASSLDRGETQY
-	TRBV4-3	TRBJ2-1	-	ASSQALENEQF
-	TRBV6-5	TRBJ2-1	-	ASSRLQGGDNEQF
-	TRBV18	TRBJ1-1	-	ASSLNYIENTEAF
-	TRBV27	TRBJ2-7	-	ASSLSRSYEQY
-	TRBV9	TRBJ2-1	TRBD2	ASSRAEGLAGILQF
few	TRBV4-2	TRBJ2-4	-	ASSQAAELVAKNIQY
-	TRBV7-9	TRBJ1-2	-	ASSRRGRDYGYT
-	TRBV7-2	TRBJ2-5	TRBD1	ASSSGGDATQY
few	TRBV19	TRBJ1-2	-	ASGGKPGYT
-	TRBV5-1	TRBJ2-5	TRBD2	ASTRGLAGAAETQY
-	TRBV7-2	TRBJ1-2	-	ASSLEGKRGYT
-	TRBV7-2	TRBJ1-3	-	ASSLPGSSGNTIY
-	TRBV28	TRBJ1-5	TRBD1	ASSPTGVFGQPQH
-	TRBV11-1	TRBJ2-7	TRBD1	ASSFDRGSAYEQY
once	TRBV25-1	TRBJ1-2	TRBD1	ASLGQGNGYT
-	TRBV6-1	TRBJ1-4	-	ASSGGGEGEKLF
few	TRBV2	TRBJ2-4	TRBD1	ASSGTGEAKNIQY
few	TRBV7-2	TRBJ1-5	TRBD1	ASSQTGWGQPQH
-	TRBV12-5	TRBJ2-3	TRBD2	ASGFGRAPADTQY
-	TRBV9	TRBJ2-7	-	ASSATGATSYEQY
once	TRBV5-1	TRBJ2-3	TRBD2	ASSVSGSRSDTQY
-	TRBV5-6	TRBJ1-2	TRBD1	ASNRGTGHGYT
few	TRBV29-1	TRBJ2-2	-	SGLLGLMNTGELF
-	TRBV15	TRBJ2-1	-	ATRSAYGSSYNEQF
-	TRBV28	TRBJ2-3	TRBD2	ASSSGWTSGTDKTQTHTDTQY
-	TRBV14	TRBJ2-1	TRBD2	ASSQDLGLAGALGRSYNEQF
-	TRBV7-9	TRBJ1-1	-	ASSFQGNTEAF
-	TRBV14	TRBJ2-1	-	ASSQWTEQF
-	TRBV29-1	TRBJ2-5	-	SVGSGLGFQETQY
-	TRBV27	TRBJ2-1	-	ASSPQGFSEQF
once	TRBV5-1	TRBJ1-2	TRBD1	ASSPGQMLEGYT
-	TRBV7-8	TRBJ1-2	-	ASSSYREANYGYT
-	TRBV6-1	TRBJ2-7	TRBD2	ASSGWGLAGEVEQY
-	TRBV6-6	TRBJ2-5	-	ASSYPKGAEETQY
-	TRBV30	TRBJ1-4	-	AWSVMGVREKLF
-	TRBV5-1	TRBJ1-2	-	ASSWGTYGYT
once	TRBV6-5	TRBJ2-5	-	ASSFQGGFQETQY
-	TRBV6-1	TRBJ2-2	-	ASNRVSDTGELF
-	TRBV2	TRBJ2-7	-	ASGTGTYEQY
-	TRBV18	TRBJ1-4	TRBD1	ASSPVTGGVEKLF
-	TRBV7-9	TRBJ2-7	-	ASSPEITYEQY
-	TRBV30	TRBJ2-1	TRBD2	ASTGGSYNEQF
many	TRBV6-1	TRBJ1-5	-	ASSPAGEQPQH
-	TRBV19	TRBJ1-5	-	ASSILGGQPQH
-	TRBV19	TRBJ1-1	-	ASSISGRAEAF